This T cell receptor (beta chain) was observed in a study of blood T cell repertoires in COVID-19 (dated by TCRdb to 2018 to 2020). General notes on the study: Samples covering the acute and convalescent phases of COVID-19 were provided by collaborators in the United States, Italy and Spain. The material from the prospective study consisted of cDNA or gDNA derived from T cells, B-cell-depleted T cells, or PBMCs. Deeply sampled blood TCRbeta repertoires from subjects exposed to, actively infected with, or recovered from COVID-19 were included in the dataset. The repertoires were released in a freely available public database intended as a resource for research on the immune response to SARS-CoV-2. The samples were drawn from two sources: the first 160 participants of the ongoing ImmuneRACE study, and 1,200 or so subjects contributed by 6 global collaborators. A de-identified subject ID, COVID-19 status, age in years and sex were almost always included in the sample metadata. Where available, HLA class I and class II types were obtained from metadata supplied by the sample provider rather than from assay-based typing. The full study reports these points: Clinical and demographic metadata were provided uncurated, with the amount varying by source and participant.

V gives up 4 bases and J gives up 4 bases, and the segment between their germline ends measures 5 bases. CDR1 and CDR2 (MNHEY, SMNVEV) derive from the germline V gene (reference sequence). The CDR3 holds 12 amino acids from the cysteine to the phenylalanine. Left in the record is the CDR3 DNA by itself, 36 bases read in frame from the first base. Each collaborating institution followed its own protocols to collect whole blood in K2EDTA tubes. Collaborator samples were shipped for TCRbeta analysis as frozen whole blood, isolated PBMCs, or DNA extracted from either sample type. TCRbeta CDR3 regions were amplified from genomic DNA using the immunoSEQ Assay, a bias-controlled multiplex PCR. Turning to the authors' computational methods: Nucleated cell counts per sample were estimated from amplification of reference gene primers within the assay. Sequence reads were collapsed and filtered to measure the absolute abundance of every unique TCRbeta CDR3 rearrangement. For each sample, productive Simpson clonality was calculated as the square root of Simpson's diversity index over productive rearrangements. The source is immuneACCESS, and TCRdb retained only in-frame sequences with V and J called. Part of the clones is not carried over; for the studies checked, unresolved V genes explain less than half of this, and the remainder is unexplained. Clonal size and the V and J genes are those of that table, whereas D and trimming came from the DNA. Here the sample has 180,000 or so clones; approximately 86% occur a single time. 8% to 10% of the sample comes from the top ten.

As concerns this clone: Its antigen remains unidentified. No much larger clonotype is one base removed from it; base qualities were not supplied.

The source of this sequence is a man between 60 and 75 years old with acute or convalescent COVID-19. Here the chain combines TRBV27 and TRBJ2-1; there is no confident call for the D gene. What was sequenced was peripheral blood. The DNA reads as follows: TGTGCCAGCAGTTCCACTTACAATGAGCAGTTCTTC. Protein translation: CASSSTYNEQFF.